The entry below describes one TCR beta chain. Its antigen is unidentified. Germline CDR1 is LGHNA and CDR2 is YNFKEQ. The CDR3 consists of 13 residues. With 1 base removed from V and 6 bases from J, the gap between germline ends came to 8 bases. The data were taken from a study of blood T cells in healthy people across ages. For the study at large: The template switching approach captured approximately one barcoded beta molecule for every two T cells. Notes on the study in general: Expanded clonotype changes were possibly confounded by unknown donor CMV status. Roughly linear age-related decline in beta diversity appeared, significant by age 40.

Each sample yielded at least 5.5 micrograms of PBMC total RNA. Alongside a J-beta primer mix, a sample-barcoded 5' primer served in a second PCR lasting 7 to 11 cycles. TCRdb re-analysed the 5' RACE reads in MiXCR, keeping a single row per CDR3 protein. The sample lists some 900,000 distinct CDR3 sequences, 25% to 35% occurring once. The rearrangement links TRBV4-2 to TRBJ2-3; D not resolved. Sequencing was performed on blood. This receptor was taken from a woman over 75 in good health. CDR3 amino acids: CASSQVLFDTQYF. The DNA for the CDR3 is TGTGCCAGCAGCCAAGTACTGTTCGATACGCAGTATTTT.